The TCR beta chain described here comes from a study of blood T cell repertoires in COVID-19. Germline trimming cut 2 bases from V and 4 bases from J; bases unmatched to any gene: 4. Per germline, CDR1 SGHRS and CDR2 YFSETQ. This CDR3 comprises 15 residues. The protocol was immunoSEQ multiplex PCR, while the TCRdb copy is restricted to in-frame clones and leaves out a portion. The table records fewer than 400,000 clones, 65% to 90% of them present only once. Sequencing input: PBMCs or T cells enriched from blood (not recorded which). This chain uses TRBV5-1 with TRBJ2-5; 11 bases are a match to TRBD2. The sequence was collected from a man under 40 who had recovered from COVID-19. CDR3 loop: CASSFSLAGGETQYF. CDR3 DNA: TGCGCCAGCAGCTTCAGTCTAGCGGGGGGAGAGACCCAGTACTTC.